Below, one TCR beta chain is given with its context. What antigen it recognizes has not been identified. Base quality data are lacking; no much larger clone is found one base away. These data originate in a study of cytomegalovirus exposure and HLA in healthy donors (dated by TCRdb to the late 2010s). Concerning the study at large: According to an earlier analysis of a few hundred of the donors, about 170 million T cells yielded 120 million or so unique TCR beta sequences and around 300 Gb of sequence data. An early release covering 550 to 650 HLA-typed donors comprised about 300 gigabases of sequencing data and 85 million or so unique TCR sequences. Of the 300 to 450 genotyped donors, around 81% fell in the genetic ancestry cluster associated with self-reported Caucasian donors. The aim of the study was to test whether cataloging public T cell receptors could identify signatures of past pathogen exposure. The study profiled the T cell repertoires of 500 to 800 subjects by immunosequencing and related them to cytomegalovirus serostatus. A separate validation cohort of 100 to 150 different subjects was used in addition to the approximately 610-subject first cohort. The study combined high-throughput TCR immunosequencing, statistical association of individual TCRs with disease status, and machine learning to predict cytomegalovirus infection status. In a later analysis, previously published TCR beta repertoires from 550 to 750 donors were re-analyzed and high-resolution HLA genotyping was added so that TCR occurrence patterns could be studied. Rather than using new phenotypic data, the later analysis identified candidate immune exposures from TCR beta sequences and from how often those sequences occurred across donors. An earlier analysis of fewer than 700 of the donors applied high-throughput TCR beta sequencing to assess whether each TCR beta V gene segment acted as functional or pseudogenic. Donor age, sex, ethnicity and CMV serostatus were compiled alongside the repertoire data. In a later genetic analysis, genome-wide SNP genotypes for about 60% of the 666 donors were used, and that subset was treated as a discovery cohort. Every discovery cohort repertoire had been produced on one sequencing platform. Both class I and class II loci were covered by HLA typing, at four-digit resolution. The number of typed donors differed by locus: roughly 620-630 for A, B, C, DRB1 and DQB1; 500 to 550 for DQA1; approximately 600 for DPA1; and about 450 for DPB1. Because of strong linkage in the cohort, a handful of DR-DQ haplotypes were treated as single units for association and clustering. Across some 400 genotyped donors of the cohort, an average of approximately 220,000 unique TCR beta nucleotide sequences per donor were sequenced, and around 20% of those sequences were non-productive. Broader findings and caveats from the paper: A cluster of highly shared sequence variants was judged likely to represent a technical artifact of the sequencing pipeline. In a later genetic analysis, fewer N-insertions in productive TCRs were reported among donors in an Asian-associated ancestry cluster than the 666-donor mean. Immune exposure information for the cohort was limited to CMV serostatus. A few of the identified cytomegalovirus-associated TCR beta chains were confirmed in vitro to be specific for cytomegalovirus antigens. Because counts were too low, seventeen rarely observed V segments, including chromosome 9 orphons, were left out of the earlier analysis of 500 to 750 of the donors. Some IMGT-functional V segments, including TRBV6-2 and TRBV6-3, could not be distinguished by the 87-base-pair reads and were therefore excluded. In a later analysis, several top co-occurrence clusters were reported to appear linked to parvovirus B19, influenza, CMV and Epstein-Barr virus. A further reported finding was that TCR beta sequences accurately predicted the HLA-A and HLA-B alleles for most subjects in the first cohort. In a later analysis, 16,951 TCR beta sequences were associated with specific HLA alleles at a false discovery rate of 0.05. A later analysis found that most CMV-associated TCR beta chains appeared HLA-restricted, with HLA associations seemingly driven largely by CMV exposure. This cohort had only TCR beta chains sequenced, and the lack of alpha or paired-chain data limited which features could be detected. In a later analysis, TCR association rates were found to vary across HLA loci, with the most associated TCRs seen for DRB1 alleles and the fewest for HLA-C alleles. According to the authors, the approach could potentially be generalized to other disease states and immunological phenotypes. In an earlier analysis of around 600 of the donors, most TCR beta V segments were observed in productive rearrangements about 87% or about 30% of the time, broadly matching IMGT annotations. Because some donors lacked HLA typing at each locus, the association tests relied only on the typed subset. The study gave a list of over 150 TCR beta chains associated with cytomegalovirus. Linkage disequilibrium might explain the correlated functional status among segregating V segments, but an unknown experimental factor could not be excluded. When HLA alleles, especially DR and DQ, strongly co-occurred, attributing TCR associations to individual alleles was difficult. Roughly uniform sequencing depth across donors was assumed in presence/absence analyses, although this assumption may not hold. A later genetic analysis associated a missense DCLRE1C variant with V-gene and J-gene trimming of TCR beta chains, and an independent cohort replicated the association. In a later analysis, HLA-associated TCR beta chains showed more clonal expansion and lower generation probabilities than non-associated chains that were equally common. Cytomegalovirus status was reported to be diagnosed by the classifier with high specificity and sensitivity in both the original and validation cohorts. Most TCR sequences were observed very rarely across donors, whereas some public TCRs were present in many individuals.

Library creation used the immunoSEQ multiplex PCR assay. For the multiplex PCR, a mixture combining 60 forward primers for TCR Vbeta segments and 13 reverse primers for TCR Jbeta segments was used. A multiplex PCR assay on genomic DNA amplified the CDR3 region of rearranged TCR beta genes. The amplified TCR beta libraries were sequenced on the Illumina HiSeq System as 87-base-pair reads. The authors processed their data as follows. Across the 670 or so repertoires, a later analysis counted 78 million or so unique TCR beta chains, approximately 10 million of which were shared by at least two donors. Raw reads were error-corrected and collapsed into unique sequences with a nearest-neighbor algorithm that merged closely related sequences to remove PCR and sequencing errors. V, D and J gene segments were assigned by aligning CDR3 sequences to IMGT reference sequences. For a sequence to be retained, at least a six-nucleotide match to both a V gene segment and a J gene segment was required. A rearrangement was called productive if the CDR3 had no stop codons and remained in frame with V and J, and every other rearrangement was called non-productive. CDR3 was defined by IMGT convention, running from the second conserved V-encoded cysteine to the conserved J-encoded phenylalanine. In an earlier analysis of roughly 610 of the donors, sequences lacking an unambiguous match to a single V gene segment were excluded. An earlier analysis of 550 to 650 of the donors classified V segments as functional when productive rearrangements were above 56.7% and as segregating when the standard deviation between donors was above 5%. A statistical classification framework was developed to diagnose cytomegalovirus status using the catalog of TCR beta chain sequences. A later analysis assigned V and J genes by comparing TCR nucleotide sequences with IMGT/GENE-DB human TR gene sequences. A later analysis assigned CDR3 sequences and most-parsimonious VDJ recombination scenarios with the TCRdist pipeline. A later analysis defined each TCR beta chain by its CDR3 amino acid sequence plus V-gene family, and excluded reads lacking a unique V-gene family. A later analysis removed several hundred highly shared, low-generation-probability nucleotide sequences to deal with suspected cross-contamination and a sequencing artifact. In a later analysis, a clonal expansion index was calculated for each public chain from normalized within-repertoire ranks of inferred template counts. In a later analysis, generation probabilities were computed with a VDJ recombination model fitted to out-of-frame rearrangements, and the resulting probabilities were checked against IGoR. A later analysis scored TCR-TCR, TCR-HLA and TCR-CMV co-occurrence with hypergeometric tests, applying a repertoire-size bias correction to TCR pairs. To estimate false discovery rates, a later analysis permuted the HLA or CMV assignments 20 times. In a later analysis, co-occurring TCRs were grouped with DBSCAN, and TCRdist sequence similarity was added when clustering was performed within HLA-allele-positive subsets. Repertoires with fewer than 30,000 or more than 120,000 public chains were left out of co-occurrence clustering, as were about five repertoires with anomalous nucleotide sharing. TCRdb mirrors the immuneACCESS table, restricted to in-frame sequences. Some clones are absent from its copies; in checked studies, under half trace to an unresolved V gene, and the reason for the others is unknown. The V and J calls and the clone size are those of that table, but D and trimming were determined from the DNA. In this sample the table shows around 90,000 clones, under 85% of which occur a single time. The biggest ten clones account for about 3% of the sample.

The cohort comprised some 700 healthy bone marrow donors. Cohort members were all nominally healthy when sampled, although unrecorded immune exposures were likely present. The donor tested CMV seronegative, placing the donor among the roughly 400 seronegative members of the cohort. Each donor provided a peripheral blood sample, and peripheral blood mononuclear cells were used for TCR beta sequencing. The Qiagen DNeasy Blood Extraction Kit was used to extract genomic DNA from the blood cell samples. The CDR3 goes from the cysteine to the phenylalanine over 14 residues. CDR3 DNA only is kept here, 42 bases in frame from base 1. The germline V and J ends show losses of 0 bases and 7 bases respectively, and no gene match explains 2 bases of the junction. In the germline V gene (reference sequence), CDR1 corresponds to MNHNY and CDR2 to SVGAGI.

This sequence uses TRBV6-6 and TRBJ2-4, and TRBD1 matches 8 of the central bases. The material sequenced was PBMCs. This clonotype originated in a woman between 40 and 55 years old in good health and CMV-seronegative. In nucleotide form, the sequence is TGTGCCAGCAGTTACTCGACAGGGGACAACATTCAGTACTTC. This is translated as CASSYSTGDNIQYF.